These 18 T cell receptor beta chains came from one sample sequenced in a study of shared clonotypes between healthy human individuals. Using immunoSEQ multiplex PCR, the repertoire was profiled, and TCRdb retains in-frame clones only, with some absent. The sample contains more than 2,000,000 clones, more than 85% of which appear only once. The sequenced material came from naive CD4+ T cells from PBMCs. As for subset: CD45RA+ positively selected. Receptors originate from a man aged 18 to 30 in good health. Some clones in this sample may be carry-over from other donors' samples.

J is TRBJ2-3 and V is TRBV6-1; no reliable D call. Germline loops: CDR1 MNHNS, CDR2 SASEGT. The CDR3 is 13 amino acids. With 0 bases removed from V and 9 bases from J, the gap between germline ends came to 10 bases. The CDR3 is CASSEAPQETQYF. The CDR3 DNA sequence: TGTGCCAGCAGTGAAGCGCCGCAGGAGACGCAGTATTTT.

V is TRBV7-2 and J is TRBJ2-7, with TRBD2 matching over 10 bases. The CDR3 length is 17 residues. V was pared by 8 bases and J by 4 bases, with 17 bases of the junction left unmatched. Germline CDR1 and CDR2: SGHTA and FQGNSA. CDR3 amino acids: CASGSSLGLARYYEQYF. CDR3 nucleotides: TGTGCCAGCGGTTCTTCCCTGGGACTAGCGAGGTATTACGAGCAGTACTTC.

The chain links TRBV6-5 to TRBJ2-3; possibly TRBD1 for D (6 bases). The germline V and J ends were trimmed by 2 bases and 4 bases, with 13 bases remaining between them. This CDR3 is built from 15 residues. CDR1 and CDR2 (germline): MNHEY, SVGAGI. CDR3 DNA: TGTGCCAGCAGTTACAACCCAGGGGCGGCAGATACGCAGTATTTT. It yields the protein CASSYNPGAADTQYF.

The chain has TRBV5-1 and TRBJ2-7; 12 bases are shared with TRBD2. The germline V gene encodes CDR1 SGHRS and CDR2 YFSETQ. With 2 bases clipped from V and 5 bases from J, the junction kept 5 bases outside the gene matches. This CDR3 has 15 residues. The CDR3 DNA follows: TGCGCCAGCAGCTTTCTAGCGGGAGGGCGGAACGAGCAGTACTTC. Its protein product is CASSFLAGGRNEQYF.

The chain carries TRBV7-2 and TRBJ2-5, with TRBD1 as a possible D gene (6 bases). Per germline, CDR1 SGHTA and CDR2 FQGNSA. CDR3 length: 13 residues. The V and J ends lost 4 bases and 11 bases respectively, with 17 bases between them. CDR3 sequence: CASSSFADGQQYF. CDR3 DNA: TGTGCCAGCAGCTCATTCGCCGACGGACAGCAGTACTTC. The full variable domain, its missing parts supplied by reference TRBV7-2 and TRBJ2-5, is GAGVSQSPSNKVTEKGKDVELRCDPISGHTALYWYRQSLGQGLEFLIYFQGNSAPDKSGLPSDRFSAERTGGSVSTLTIQRTQQEDSAVYLCASSSFADGQQYFGPGTRLLVL.

The CDR3, as DNA: TGTGCCAGCAGTGGACAGGGGGAAGGCTACACCTTC. It translates to CASSGQGEGYTF. The chain uses TRBV6-5 and TRBJ1-2, with 10 bases matching TRBD1. The CDR3 has 12 amino acids. From germline, CDR1 is MNHEY and CDR2 SVGAGI. V lost 5 bases, J lost 8 bases, and 2 bases stayed unmatched.

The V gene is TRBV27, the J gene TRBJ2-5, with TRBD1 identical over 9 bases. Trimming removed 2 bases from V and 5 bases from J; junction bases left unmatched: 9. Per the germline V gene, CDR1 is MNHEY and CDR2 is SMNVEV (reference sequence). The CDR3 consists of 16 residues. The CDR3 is CASSLTGQGPSETQYF. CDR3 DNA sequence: TGTGCCAGCAGTTTAACGGGACAGGGACCTTCGGAGACCCAGTACTTC.

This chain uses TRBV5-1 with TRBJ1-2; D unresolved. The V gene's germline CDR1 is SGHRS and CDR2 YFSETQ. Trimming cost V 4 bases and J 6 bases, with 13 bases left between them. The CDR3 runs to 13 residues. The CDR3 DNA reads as TGCGCCAGCAGCCGTGGACCCTCCGATGGCTACACCTTC. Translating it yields CASSRGPSDGYTF.

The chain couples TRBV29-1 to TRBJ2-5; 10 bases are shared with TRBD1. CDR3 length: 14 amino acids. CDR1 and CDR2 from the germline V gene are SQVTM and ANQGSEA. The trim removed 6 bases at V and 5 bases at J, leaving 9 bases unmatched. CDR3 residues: CSVPDRGTAETQYF. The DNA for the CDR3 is TGCAGCGTACCGGACAGGGGGACAGCGGAGACCCAGTACTTC.

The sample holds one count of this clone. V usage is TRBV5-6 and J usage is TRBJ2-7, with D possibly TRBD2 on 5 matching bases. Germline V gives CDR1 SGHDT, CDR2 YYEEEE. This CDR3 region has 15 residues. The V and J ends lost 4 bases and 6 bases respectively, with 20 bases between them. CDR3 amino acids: CASSRLDSGRGEQYF. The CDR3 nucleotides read TGTGCCAGCAGCCGTCTTGATTCCGGCCGGGGCGAGCAGTACTTC.

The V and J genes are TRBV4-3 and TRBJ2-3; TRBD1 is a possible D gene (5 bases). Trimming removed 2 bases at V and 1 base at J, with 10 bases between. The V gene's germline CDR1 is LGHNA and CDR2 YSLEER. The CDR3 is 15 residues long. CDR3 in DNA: TGCGCCAGCAGCCAAAAATGGGGCCGCACAGATACGCAGTATTTT. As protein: CASSQKWGRTDTQYF.

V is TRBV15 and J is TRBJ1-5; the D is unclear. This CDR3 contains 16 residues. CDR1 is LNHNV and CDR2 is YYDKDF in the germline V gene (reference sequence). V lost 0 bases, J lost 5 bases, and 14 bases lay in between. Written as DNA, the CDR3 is TGTGCCACCAGCAGAGATAGACACTCGCCTTATCAGCCCCAGCATTTT. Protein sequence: CATSRDRHSPYQPQHF. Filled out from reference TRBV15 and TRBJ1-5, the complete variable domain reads DAMVIQNPRYQVTQFGKPVTLSCSQTLNHNVMYWYQQKSSQAPKLLFHYYDKDFNNEADTPDNFQSRRPNTSFCFLDIRSPGLGDTAMYLCATSRDRHSPYQPQHFGDGTRLSIL.

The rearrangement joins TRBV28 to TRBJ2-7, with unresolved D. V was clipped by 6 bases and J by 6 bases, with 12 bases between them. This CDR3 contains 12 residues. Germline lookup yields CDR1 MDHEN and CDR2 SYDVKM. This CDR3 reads CASSWKRGEQYF. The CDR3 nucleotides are TGTGCCAGCAGCTGGAAGCGCGGCGAGCAGTACTTC.

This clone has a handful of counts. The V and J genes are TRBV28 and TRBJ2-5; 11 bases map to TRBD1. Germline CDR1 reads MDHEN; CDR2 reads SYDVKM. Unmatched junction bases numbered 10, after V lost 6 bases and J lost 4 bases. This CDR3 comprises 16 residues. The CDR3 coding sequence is TGTGCCAGCAGCCCCGCCGGAGGACAGGGGGCAGAGACCCAGTACTTC. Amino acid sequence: CASSPAGGQGAETQYF.

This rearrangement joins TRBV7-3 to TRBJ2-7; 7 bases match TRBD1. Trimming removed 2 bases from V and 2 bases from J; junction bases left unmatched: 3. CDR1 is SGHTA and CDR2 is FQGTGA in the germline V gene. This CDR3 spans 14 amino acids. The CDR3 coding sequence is TGTGCCAGCAGCTTATCCCAGGGGGCCTACGAGCAGTACTTC. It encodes CASSLSQGAYEQYF.

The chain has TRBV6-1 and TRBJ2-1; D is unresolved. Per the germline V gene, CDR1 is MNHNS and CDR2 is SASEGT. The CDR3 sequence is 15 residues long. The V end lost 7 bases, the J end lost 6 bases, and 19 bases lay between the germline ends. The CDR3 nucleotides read TGTGCCAGCACCCGGTGGCGAGACGCTTCCAATGAGCAGTTCTTC. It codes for CASTRWRDASNEQFF.

The CDR3 sequence: CASSERGQGPRGLFF. CDR3 coding DNA: TGCGCCAGCAGTGAGAGAGGACAGGGGCCCAGAGGACTGTTTTTT. The chain recombines TRBV10-2 with TRBJ1-4; 9 nucleotides agree with TRBD1. The trim removed 2 bases at V and 13 bases at J, leaving 11 bases unmatched. The CDR3 spans 15 residues. Germline V lookup: CDR1 WSHSY, CDR2 SAAADI.

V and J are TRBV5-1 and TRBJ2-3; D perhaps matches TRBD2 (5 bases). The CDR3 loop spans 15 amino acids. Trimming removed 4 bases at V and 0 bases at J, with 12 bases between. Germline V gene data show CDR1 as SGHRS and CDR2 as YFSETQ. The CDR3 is CASSRAAGSTDTQYF. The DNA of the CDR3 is TGCGCCAGCAGCCGCGCGGCGGGCAGCACAGATACGCAGTATTTT.